Shown below are 31 T cell receptor beta chains from a single sample sequenced in a study of T cells in Graves' hyperthyroidism and ophthalmopathy. Researchers took RNA transcripts and amplified the TCR beta CDR3 regions from them. A first-round RT-PCR of the TCR CDR3 used the HTBI primer set. MiXCR, run by TCRdb on the multiplex PCR reads, gives a single entry per CDR3 protein. This table holds about 300,000 distinct CDR3 sequences, 15% to 20% found once. Sequences were obtained from blood. These TCRs come from a man aged 25-45 years with Graves' hyperthyroidism.

There are a few counts of this clonotype. The chain combines TRBV7-2 with TRBJ2-7; 9 bases map to TRBD2. V dropped 1 base and J dropped 4; count of bases not matched to a gene: 8. The germline gives CDR1 SGHTA, CDR2 FQGNSA. The CDR3 spans 16 residues. CDR3 DNA sequence: TGTGCCAGCAGCTTAGACTTTAGCGGGAGTAAGTACGAGCAGTACTTC. It is translated as CASSLDFSGSKYEQYF.

This chain connects TRBV5-4 to TRBJ2-7, with TRBD1 as a possible D gene (6 bases). This CDR3 is built from 15 residues. The V and J ends lost 4 bases and 1 base respectively, with 15 bases between them. Germline V gives CDR1 SGHNT, CDR2 YYREEE (reference sequence). CDR3 nucleotides: TGTGCCAGCAGCAGACCGACAGGACCTTCCTACGAGCAGTACTTC. Translating gives CASSRPTGPSYEQYF.

This chain joins TRBV7-9 and TRBJ1-1, with 7 bases identical to TRBD1. The junction had 5 bases not matched to a gene; V was cut back by 6 bases and J by 1 base. The CDR3 is made up of 14 amino acids. CDR1 is SEHNR, CDR2 FQNEAQ, per germline (reference sequence). The chain's CDR3 is CASRQGTENTEAFF. In DNA, the CDR3 is TGTGCCAGCAGACAAGGGACAGAGAACACTGAAGCTTTCTTT.

This clonotype has a count of ten or more. The chain uses TRBV5-1 and TRBJ1-2; 7 nucleotides agree with TRBD1. The CDR3 has 15 residues. Germline lookup yields CDR1 SGHRS and CDR2 YFSETQ. V lost 4 bases to trimming and J lost 4 bases; unmatched junction nucleotides: 10. The CDR3 is CASSIGQVQGYGYTF. The CDR3 bases are TGCGCCAGCAGCATCGGACAGGTCCAGGGCTATGGCTACACCTTC.

V usage is TRBV7-9 and J usage is TRBJ2-1; the D is unclear. Germline assignment: CDR1 SEHNR and CDR2 FQNEAQ (reference sequence). Trimming left V 6 bases short and J 3 bases short, with 18 bases between. The CDR3 runs 16 residues. The CDR3 DNA reads as TGTGCCAGCAGTTACGCCAACGGCCTCCTCTACAATGAGCAGTTCTTC. Amino acid sequence: CASSYANGLLYNEQFF.

This clonotype was recorded at least ten times. The gene calls are TRBV2 and TRBJ1-4; possible D gene TRBD1, 5 bases. This CDR3 is 12 amino acids long. CDR1 is SNHLY and CDR2 is FYNNEI in the germline V gene. V lost 10 bases and J lost 8, with 14 bases in between. CDR3 sequence: CATGAGIEKLFF. The CDR3, as DNA: TGTGCCACGGGAGCAGGGATCGAAAAACTGTTTTTT.

This clonotype was found many times. The chain is built from TRBV6-1 and TRBJ2-7; D is undetermined. Trimming stripped 5 bases from V and 2 bases from J, with 13 bases between. The CDR3 is made up of 14 amino acids. Germline V gene sequence: CDR1 MNHNS, CDR2 SASEGT. The CDR3 coding sequence is TGTGCCAGCAGTTACGCGGACGGTACCTACGAGCAGTACTTC. It specifies CASSYADGTYEQYF.

Turning to this clonotype: The junction shows a germline mismatch at one end, possibly a read error. This sequence joins TRBV2 and TRBJ2-7, with TRBD2 matching over 10 bases. This CDR3 spans 14 amino acids. Germline V gene lookup returns CDR1 SNHLY and CDR2 FYNNEI. CDR3 bases: TGTGCCAGCACTTGGACTAGCGGCTCCTACGGGCAGTACTTC. Its protein product is CASTWTSGSYGQYF.

This clonotype appeared many times. The chain has TRBV20-1 and TRBJ2-7; 10 nucleotides match TRBD1. Unmatched junction bases numbered 8, after V lost 3 bases and J lost 6 bases. The germline V gene encodes CDR1 DFQATT and CDR2 SNEGSKA (reference sequence). CDR3 length equals 14 residues. The CDR3 reads CSARTPGQGTEQYF. The DNA for the CDR3 is TGCAGTGCTAGGACGCCGGGACAGGGGACCGAGCAGTACTTC.

In the case of this clonotype: The junction shows a germline mismatch at one end, possibly a read error. V and J are TRBV7-2 and TRBJ2-1, with 10 nucleotides matching TRBD2. The CDR3 is made up of 13 amino acids. Germline CDR1 and CDR2: SGHTA and FQGNSA. The CDR3, as DNA: TGTGCCATCGAGCGGGAGGGCCGTAGTGAGCACTTCTTC. This gives the protein CAIEREGRSEHFF.

This clonotype has just a few counts. This chain joins TRBV19 and TRBJ2-1; D remains ambiguous. Germline V gene sequence: CDR1 LNHDA, CDR2 SQIVND (reference sequence). V was trimmed by 7 bases and J by 0 bases, leaving 10 bases between them. The CDR3 is made up of 14 amino acids. The CDR3 DNA follows: TGTGCCAGTAAGGCAGAAAGCTCCTACAATGAGCAGTTCTTC. Its translation: CASKAESSYNEQFF.

At least ten counts were recorded for this clonotype. The chain has TRBV20-1 and TRBJ2-1; 8 nucleotides line up with TRBD2. CDR3 length equals 16 residues. Germline V lookup: CDR1 DFQATT, CDR2 SNEGSKA (reference sequence). J was trimmed by 0 bases and V by 2 bases; bases with no gene match: 6. CDR3 nucleotide sequence: TGCAGTGCTAGAATCCAGCGGGAGCGCTCCTACAATGAGCAGTTCTTC. It is translated as CSARIQRERSYNEQFF.

This clonotype was counted only a few times. This sequence joins TRBV3-1 and TRBJ2-5, with D perhaps matching TRBD1 (6 bases). Trimming shortened V by 2 bases and J by 6 bases, and 10 bases separated the two germline ends. Germline-derived CDR1 and CDR2 are LGHDT and YNNKEL (reference sequence). This CDR3 is built from 13 residues. CDR3 in amino acids: CASSQQGRKTQYF. DNA of the CDR3: TGTGCCAGCAGCCAACAGGGGAGAAAGACCCAGTACTTC.

This clonotype was seen a handful of times. The chain combines TRBV9 with TRBJ2-3, with D perhaps TRBD2 (5 bases). The CDR3 length is 15 residues. Germline V gene lookup returns CDR1 SGDLS and CDR2 YYNGEE. With 0 bases removed from V and 3 bases from J, the gap between germline ends came to 11 bases. The CDR3 here is CASSVEGARTDTQYF. CDR3 nucleotides: TGTGCCAGCAGCGTAGAGGGAGCTAGAACAGATACGCAGTATTTT. Looking up the rest from reference TRBV9 and TRBJ2-3 gives the full variable domain: DSGVTQTPKHLITATGQRVTLRCSPRSGDLSVYWYQQSLDQGLQFLIQYYNGEERAKGNILERFSAQQFPDLHSELNLSSLELGDSALYFCASSVEGARTDTQYFGPGTRLTVL.

This clonotype was counted between two and nine times. A much larger clone is a single base away; this may be a read error. The J gene is TRBJ2-7, the V gene TRBV25-1; D gene ambiguous. CDR1 MGHDK and CDR2 SYGVNS come from the germline V gene. V dropped 5 bases and J dropped 2 bases, with 4 bases sitting between them. CDR3 length equals 11 residues. This CDR3 reads CASSYTYEQYF. CDR3 DNA: TGTGCCAGCAGTTACACCTACGAGCAGTACTTC.

This clonotype has more than one count but fewer than ten. This chain links TRBV7-2 with TRBJ1-2, with no clear D. The CDR3 is 14 residues long. V shed 3 bases and J shed 2 bases, with 10 bases lying between them. Per germline, CDR1 SGHTA and CDR2 FQGNSA. CDR3 residues: CASSLRRENYGYTF. The CDR3 region has the DNA TGTGCCAGCAGCTTGAGACGGGAAAACTATGGCTACACCTTC.

In its sample, this clonotype was seen many times. The J gene is TRBJ1-5, the V gene TRBV6-1; 7 nucleotides agree with TRBD1. CDR3 length: 15 amino acids. The trim removed 3 bases at V and 2 bases at J, leaving 4 bases unmatched. Germline V gives CDR1 MNHNS, CDR2 SASEGT. As DNA, the CDR3 is TGTGCCAGCAGTGAGGTCCAGGGGGGCAATCAGCCCCAGCATTTT. Its translation: CASSEVQGGNQPQHF.

This clonotype was seen ten or more times. The V call is TRBV5-8, the J call TRBJ2-1; the match to TRBD2 covers 11 bases. From germline, CDR1 is SGHTS and CDR2 YDEGEE. The ends lost 4 bases at V and 7 bases at J; junction bases unmatched: 10. This CDR3 is built from 16 residues. Here the CDR3 DNA reads TGTGCCAGCAGCCTTAGCGGGAGGGTCCCTGGGAATGAGCAGTTCTTC. Protein product: CASSLSGRVPGNEQFF.

This clonotype was observed many times. This rearrangement joins TRBV5-1 to TRBJ2-2, with 10 positions matching TRBD2. The ends lost 0 bases at V and 2 bases at J; junction bases unmatched: 7. The germline CDR1 and CDR2 sequences are SGHRS and YFSETQ. The CDR3 is made up of 18 amino acids. The CDR3 coding sequence is TGCGCCAGCAGCTTGGCCCGCACTAGCGGGAAAAACACCGGGGAGCTGTTTTTT. This encodes CASSLARTSGKNTGELFF. Variable domain in full (rest from reference TRBV5-1 and TRBJ2-2): KAGVTQTPRYLIKTRGQQVTLSCSPISGHRSVSWYQQTPGQGLQFLFEYFSETQRNKGNFPGRFSGRQFSNSRSEMNVSTLELGDSALYLCASSLARTSGKNTGELFFGEGSRLTVL.

About this clonotype itself: The CDR3 carries no conserved terminal phenylalanine or tryptophan, so it likely arises from a read error. The V and J genes are TRBV20-1 and TRBJ2-5; TRBD2 aligns across 8 bases. This CDR3 comprises 14 residues. Trimming removed 4 bases from V and 5 bases from J; junction bases left unmatched: 9. Germline lookup yields CDR1 DFQATT and CDR2 SNEGSKA (reference sequence). DNA for the CDR3: TGCAGTGCTACTCCCGGGACTAGTGTCGAGACCCAGTACTCC. Its translation: CSATPGTSVETQYS.

At least ten counts were recorded for this clonotype. The chain links TRBV12-3 or TRBV12-4 to TRBJ2-2, with 12 positions matching TRBD2. CDR3 size: 16 residues. V was clipped by 6 bases and J by 7 bases; unmatched bases: 9. The CDR3 region has the DNA TGTGCCAGCAGCCTCGGACTAGCGGGGAGGGGCGGGGAGCTGTTTTTT. This sequence encodes CASSLGLAGRGGELFF.

There are a few counts of this clonotype. The CDR3 spells CASSLQGYEQFF. The CDR3 DNA reads as TGTGCCAGCAGTTTACAGGGATATGAGCAGTTCTTC. The chain carries TRBV6-2 or TRBV6-3 and TRBJ2-1; D might be TRBD1 (6 bases). The CDR3 contains 12 residues. V was pared by 4 bases and J by 8 bases, with 9 bases between. Germline V gene data show CDR1 as MNHEY and CDR2 as SVGEGT.

In nucleotides, the CDR3 is TGTGCCAGTAGCGGCGGGACCTTAGCCAAAAACATTCAGTACTTC. It yields the protein CASSGGTLAKNIQYF. The gene calls are TRBV19 and TRBJ2-4; perhaps TRBD2 as D (6 bases). The CDR3 spans 15 residues. Looked up from germline, CDR1 is LNHDA and CDR2 is SQIVND (reference sequence). The ends were cut back, 6 bases at V and 0 bases at J, with 12 bases in the middle.

This clonotype was counted only a few times. The chain employs TRBV28 and TRBJ2-1, with D unresolved. The CDR3 runs 15 residues. Germline-derived CDR1 and CDR2 are MDHEN and SYDVKM. Between the trimmed V and J ends, which lost 3 bases and 2 bases, there was a span of 11 bases. The CDR3 nucleotides read TGTGCCAGCAGTTTGGATCTGTCCACCTACAATGAGCAGTTCTTC. Translation: CASSLDLSTYNEQFF.

The rearrangement links TRBV29-1 to TRBJ1-2; 7 positions agree with TRBD1. V lost 4 bases, J lost 8 bases, and 10 bases stayed unmatched. The CDR3 extends over 13 amino acids. Germline lookup yields CDR1 SQVTM and CDR2 ANQGSEA. The CDR3 is CSVGRGRLEGYTF. The CDR3, as DNA: TGCAGCGTTGGGAGGGGGCGTTTGGAAGGCTACACCTTC. The entire variable domain, with the rest obtained from reference TRBV29-1 and TRBJ1-2, is as follows: SAVISQKPSRDICQRGTSLTIQCQVDSQVTMMFWYRQQPGQSLTLIATANQGSEATYESGFVIDKFPISRPNLTFSTLTVSNMSPEDSSIYLCSVGRGRLEGYTFGSGTRLTVV.

This clonotype was seen more than once but under ten times. The junction shows a germline mismatch at one end, possibly a read error. The chain carries TRBV7-9 and TRBJ2-1; TRBD2 matches at 8 bases. CDR1 and CDR2 from the germline V gene are SEHNR and FQNEAQ (reference sequence). The CDR3 extends over 15 amino acids. CDR3 protein: CAGSVSGTSYNEQFF. The CDR3 DNA sequence: TGTGCCGGCAGCGTTAGCGGGACTTCCTACAATGAGCAGTTCTTC.

The sample holds many counts of this clonotype. V and J are TRBV28 and TRBJ2-2; 9 bases are shared with TRBD2. Germline CDR1 MDHEN, CDR2 SYDVKM. The CDR3 contains 16 residues. The junction had 12 bases not matched to a gene; V was cut back by 6 bases and J by 7 bases. The CDR3 coding sequence is TGTGCCAGCAGGCCGGCGGGACTAGCCCCTAGCGGGGAGCTGTTTTTT. This gives the protein CASRPAGLAPSGELFF.

As concerns this clonotype: An end of the junction differs from the germline gene, which may be a read error. The rearrangement joins TRBV10-1 to TRBJ2-3; D is unclear. The CDR3 contains 13 residues. Germline CDR1 reads WNHNN; CDR2 reads SYGVQD (reference sequence). The CDR3 DNA follows: TGCCCCAGCAGCTTAACTGGCGCAGATACGCAGTATTTT. This sequence encodes CPSSLTGADTQYF.

As concerns this clonotype: One base away lies a much larger clone, so this may be a sequencing read error. The rearrangement uses TRBV12-3 or TRBV12-4 and TRBJ2-7; D remains ambiguous. The J call is doubtful: the DNA matches TRBJ2-1 better. There are 14 residues in the CDR3. The CDR3 nucleotides are TGTGCCAGCAGTTTAGGCGGCCGATTCTACGAGCAGTTCTTC. Its translation: CASSLGGRFYEQFF.

This clonotype has a count of ten or more. The chain employs TRBV7-9 and TRBJ2-3, with a tentative D call TRBD1 (5 bases). The CDR3 runs to 16 residues. The V end lost 5 bases, the J end lost 1 base, and 16 bases lay between the germline ends. Germline V gives CDR1 SEHNR, CDR2 FQNEAQ (reference sequence). The CDR3 loop is CASSARQSDRTDTQYF. CDR3 DNA sequence: TGTGCCAGCAGCGCGCGACAGTCCGACCGCACAGATACGCAGTATTTT.

The rearrangement links TRBV5-6 to TRBJ1-1; TRBD1 matches 7 bases. This CDR3 comprises 14 residues. Germline assignment: CDR1 SGHDT and CDR2 YYEEEE. The J segment lost 6 bases and the V segment lost 4 bases, leaving 9 bases of the junction unmatched. The CDR3 sequence is CASSQINRGAEAFF. The DNA for the CDR3 is TGTGCCAGCAGCCAAATAAACAGGGGCGCTGAAGCTTTCTTT. Combining the CDR3 with reference TRBV5-6 and TRBJ1-1 gives the whole variable domain DAGVTQSPTHLIKTRGQQVTLRCSPKSGHDTVSWYQQALGQGPQFIFQYYEEEERQRGNFPDRFSGHQFPNYSSELNVNALLLGDSALYLCASSQINRGAEAFFGQGTRLTVV.